The present T cell receptor (beta chain) was sequenced within a study of beta chain features in type 1 diabetes. The CDR3 loop spans 15 amino acids. From germline, CDR1 is SGHRS and CDR2 YFSETQ. The ends lost 5 bases at V and 2 bases at J; junction bases unmatched: 9. Overall study findings and caveats: It was possible that PCR favored shorter templates, equally so in patients and controls. Type 1 diabetes patients had fewer VDJ junction insertions and more deletions.

The study reverse transcribed the entire isolated RNA, so it sequenced expressed TCRB transcripts. TCRdb keeps only in-frame clones here, not all; method: immunoSEQ multiplex PCR. Here the sample spans approximately 15,000 clones, approximately 40% being singletons. A remark on this clone: The antigen remains undetermined.

The sequencing sample was made of stem cell memory CD4+ T cells from blood. The receptor was isolated from a woman between 35 and 50 years old in good health. The chain is built from TRBV5-1 and TRBJ2-5, with 7 bases identical to TRBD1. CDR3 DNA: TGCGCCAGCAGTAGACTTATGACAGGGCAAGAGACCCAGTACTTC. Protein: CASSRLMTGQETQYF.